What follows are 25 T cell receptor beta chains derived from one specimen sequenced in a study of T-cell reconstitution after alpha-beta-depleted transplantation in children. The TCRbeta library was prepared with unique molecular identifiers. Each CDR3 protein gets one entry after TCRdb re-called the PCR reads with MiXCR. The sample has approximately 980,000 distinct CDR3 sequences, roughly 29% seen once. The starting material was PBMCs, mostly from graft donor cells, obtained 360 days after TCRalphabeta/CD19-depleted stem cell transplant. The receptors here all came from a boy less than two years old who had a stem cell transplant for SCID, so the T cells may come from the graft donor.

Only one count was recorded for this clonotype. The rearrangement uses TRBV11-3 and TRBJ2-1; perhaps TRBD2 as D (6 bases). Trimming shortened V by 0 bases and J by 0 bases, and 12 bases separated the two germline ends. CDR3 size: 17 residues. Germline CDR1 and CDR2: SGHNT and YENEEA. CDR3 sequence (DNA): TGTGCCAGCAGCTTAGATGGCGGGGCTAGCTCCTACAATGAGCAGTTCTTC. Its protein is CASSLDGGASSYNEQFF.

The rearrangement uses TRBV12-3 or TRBV12-4 and TRBJ1-5; D is undetermined. V gave up 8 bases and J gave up 7 bases, with 15 bases separating them. The length of the CDR3 is 13 residues. In DNA, the CDR3 is TGTGCCAGCCAGGCGGGTGGAGGCCAGCCCCAGCATTTT. Amino acid sequence: CASQAGGGQPQHF.

This clonotype turned up a few times. The genes are TRBV12-3 or TRBV12-4 and TRBJ1-2, with D tentatively TRBD1 (5 bases). This CDR3 has 16 residues. V was cut by 3 bases and J by 5 bases, with 19 bases left in between. CDR3 region: CASSFGPGLLQYGYTF. CDR3 DNA sequence: TGTGCCAGCAGTTTTGGACCAGGGCTTCTACAGTATGGCTACACCTTC.

This clonotype was picked up a small number of times. The CDR3 nucleotides read TGTGCCAGCAGTGAAGCAGGGGATTCCTACAATGAGCAGTTCTTC. Its protein is CASSEAGDSYNEQFF. V and J are TRBV2 and TRBJ2-1, with D maybe TRBD1 (5 bases). Trimming took off 0 bases at V and 1 base at J, with 7 bases between the two ends. CDR1 and CDR2 from the germline V gene are SNHLY and FYNNEI. The CDR3 covers 15 residues.

V and J are TRBV29-1 and TRBJ1-1, with D perhaps TRBD1 (5 bases). V was pared by 6 bases and J by 0 bases, with 11 bases between. This CDR3 contains 13 residues. Germline CDR1 SQVTM, CDR2 ANQGSEA. The CDR3 nucleotides are TGCAGCGTGGGAGGGGTTCTGAACACTGAAGCTTTCTTT. It translates to CSVGGVLNTEAFF.

The V call is TRBV11-1, the J call TRBJ2-7; possible D gene TRBD1, 6 bases. From germline, CDR1 is SGHAT and CDR2 FQDESV (reference sequence). There are 17 residues in the CDR3. The V end was cut by 1 base, the J end by 4 bases, with 20 bases between. The CDR3: CASSLVYRVERGYEQYF. The CDR3 DNA follows: TGTGCCAGCAGCTTAGTGTACAGGGTGGAGAGGGGATACGAGCAGTACTTC.

The chain recombines TRBV28 with TRBJ2-3; TRBD2 aligns across 14 bases. J was trimmed by 9 bases and V by 6 bases; bases with no gene match: 8. Germline CDR1 and CDR2: MDHEN and SYDVKM. This CDR3 comprises 15 residues. In DNA, the CDR3 is TGTGCCAGCAGGGACCCGGGGACTAGCGGGGGAACGCAGTATTTT. It encodes CASRDPGTSGGTQYF.

The chain uses TRBV12-3 or TRBV12-4 and TRBJ1-2; 8 bases map to TRBD1. The CDR3 covers 14 residues. V was pared by 5 bases and J by 8 bases, with 10 bases of the junction left unmatched. This CDR3 is CASSRTGTGNGYTF. DNA of the CDR3: TGTGCCAGCAGTCGTACCGGGACAGGCAACGGCTACACCTTC.

This clonotype has only a few counts. This rearrangement joins TRBV20-1 to TRBJ1-1; no clear D gene. V was pared by 5 bases and J by 2 bases, with 15 bases between. CDR3 length: 14 residues. CDR1 is DFQATT and CDR2 is SNEGSKA in the germline V gene (reference sequence). CDR3 residues: CSASRIRVNTEAFF. The DNA of the CDR3 is TGCAGTGCTTCTAGAATTCGGGTCAACACTGAAGCTTTCTTT.

The chain combines TRBV4-2 with TRBJ2-5; the match to TRBD2 covers 11 bases. V lost 0 bases to trimming and J lost 2 bases; unmatched junction nucleotides: 5. CDR1 and CDR2 (germline): LGHNA, YNFKEQ. The CDR3 runs to 17 residues. DNA for the CDR3: TGTGCCAGCAGCCAAGATGCCACTAGCGGGGGACAAGAGACCCAGTACTTC. Protein product: CASSQDATSGGQETQYF.

V is TRBV7-2 and J is TRBJ2-7, with 7 positions matching TRBD2. This CDR3 comprises 15 residues. V was clipped by 2 bases and J by 8 bases; unmatched bases: 12. Germline V lookup: CDR1 SGHTA, CDR2 FQGNSA. CDR3 amino acids: CASSLSLAETEQQYF. CDR3 nucleotides: TGTGCCAGCAGCTTATCTCTAGCGGAGACCGAACAGCAGTACTTC. Variable domain in full (rest from reference TRBV7-2 and TRBJ2-7): GAGVSQSPSNKVTEKGKDVELRCDPISGHTALYWYRQSLGQGLEFLIYFQGNSAPDKSGLPSDRFSAERTGGSVSTLTIQRTQQEDSAVYLCASSLSLAETEQQYFGPGTRLTVT.

This chain links TRBV13 with TRBJ2-5; no clear D. The V end was cut by 2 bases, the J end by 4 bases, with 11 bases between. CDR3 length equals 14 residues. CDR1 is PRHDT, CDR2 FYEKMQ, per germline (reference sequence). Written as DNA, the CDR3 is TGTGCCAGCAGCTTACGGCCCCGCGCAGAGACCCAGTACTTC. Translating it yields CASSLRPRAETQYF.

In its sample, this clonotype was seen many times. The rearrangement joins TRBV12-3 or TRBV12-4 to TRBJ1-1; 9 positions agree with TRBD1. V shed 3 bases, J shed 7 bases, and the junction held 6 bases outside the gene matches. There are 14 residues in the CDR3. CDR3 DNA: TGTGCCAGCAGTTTCCCGGGACAGGGTCGTGAAGCTTTCTTT. Its protein is CASSFPGQGREAFF.

The chain links TRBV12-3 or TRBV12-4 to TRBJ1-2; perhaps TRBD1 as D (5 bases). The CDR3 extends over 14 amino acids. V was trimmed by 6 bases and J by 4 bases, leaving 15 bases between them. The CDR3, as DNA: TGTGCCAGCAGCCCGGGGCGGAGAGCCTATGGCTACACCTTC. This gives the protein CASSPGRRAYGYTF.

The chain couples TRBV4-2 to TRBJ2-4; D is uncertain. Trimming removed 1 base from V and 1 base from J, with 8 bases in between. The CDR3 is 15 amino acids. Per the germline V gene, CDR1 is LGHNA and CDR2 is YNFKEQ. DNA of the CDR3: TGTGCCAGCAGCCAAGTTTCAGAGGCCAAAAACATTCAGTACTTC. Translated: CASSQVSEAKNIQYF.

This sequence joins TRBV4-1 and TRBJ1-2; D is undetermined. From germline, CDR1 is MGHRA and CDR2 YSYEKL. This CDR3 region has 15 residues. The V end lost 4 bases, the J end lost 2 bases, and 14 bases lay between the germline ends. CDR3 residues: CASSLADGSNYGYTF. Here the CDR3 DNA reads TGCGCCAGCAGCCTAGCGGACGGATCAAACTATGGCTACACCTTC.

The genes are TRBV29-1 and TRBJ2-7; D not resolved. Trimming cost V 4 bases and J 3 bases, with 7 bases left between them. From germline, CDR1 is SQVTM and CDR2 ANQGSEA. The CDR3 length is 11 residues. CDR3 sequence (DNA): TGCAGCGTTGGCGTGGGCTACGAGCAGTACTTC. Translating it yields CSVGVGYEQYF.

The rearrangement joins TRBV28 to TRBJ2-5; 12 nucleotides agree with TRBD2. J was trimmed by 5 bases and V by 3 bases; bases with no gene match: 10. Germline lookup yields CDR1 MDHEN and CDR2 SYDVKM. This CDR3 contains 17 residues. CDR3 in DNA: TGTGCCAGCAGTTTCCAACCACGACTAGCGGGGGTTGAGACCCAGTACTTC. Encoded protein: CASSFQPRLAGVETQYF.

The chain joins TRBV5-5 to TRBJ2-3, with unresolved D. The length of the CDR3 is 15 residues. The ends were cut back, 4 bases at V and 0 bases at J, with 12 bases in the middle. Germline V CDR1 and CDR2: SGHKS, YYEKEE (reference sequence). CDR3 amino acids: CASSRDGFSTDTQYF. The CDR3 DNA reads TGTGCCAGCAGCCGTGACGGATTCAGCACAGATACGCAGTATTTT.

This clonotype was picked up a small number of times. This chain links TRBV12-3 or TRBV12-4 with TRBJ2-2; 9 positions match TRBD1. This CDR3 has 14 residues. Losses at the gene ends were 6 bases for V and 6 bases for J; bases not matched to a gene: 5. CDR3 in amino acids: CASRRDRVAGELFF. Written as DNA, the CDR3 is TGTGCCAGCAGGCGGGACAGGGTGGCCGGGGAGCTGTTTTTT.

This clonotype was seen only a few times. The chain employs TRBV5-1 and TRBJ1-1; D is uncertain. V was cut by 0 bases and J by 7 bases, with 19 bases left in between. Germline V gives CDR1 SGHRS, CDR2 YFSETQ. The CDR3 sequence is 16 residues long. CDR3 residues: CASSLVGGRLYSEAFF. In nucleotides, the CDR3 is TGCGCCAGCAGCTTGGTCGGCGGAAGACTCTACAGTGAAGCTTTCTTT.

V gene TRBV5-1 combines with J gene TRBJ2-1; possibly TRBD1 or TRBD2 for D (7 bases each). The CDR3 length is 15 residues. V was shortened by 4 bases and J by 9 bases, with 20 bases between the two germline ends. From germline, CDR1 is SGHRS and CDR2 YFSETQ. The CDR3 reads CASSPGGQRLAEQFF. The DNA of the CDR3 is TGCGCCAGCAGCCCGGGGGGACAGAGACTGGCTGAGCAGTTCTTC.

This clonotype occurred a few times. The chain links TRBV7-2 to TRBJ1-2; the D gene is possibly TRBD1 (5 bases). The germline V and J ends were trimmed by 5 bases and 7 bases, with 20 bases remaining between them. Germline V gene data show CDR1 as SGHTA and CDR2 as FQGNSA. The CDR3 is 15 amino acids. The CDR3 DNA sequence: TGTGCCAGCAGCCGGGTTGAAGGGGAGATCGGTGGCTACACCTTC. Translation: CASSRVEGEIGGYTF. Looking up the rest from reference TRBV7-2 and TRBJ1-2 gives the full variable domain: GAGVSQSPSNKVTEKGKDVELRCDPISGHTALYWYRQSLGQGLEFLIYFQGNSAPDKSGLPSDRFSAERTGGSVSTLTIQRTQQEDSAVYLCASSRVEGEIGGYTFGSGTRLTVV.

This clonotype has only a few counts. This rearrangement joins TRBV5-1 to TRBJ2-1; D call uncertain. The CDR3 is made up of 12 amino acids. Germline V CDR1 and CDR2: SGHRS, YFSETQ. Trimming removed 2 bases at V and 9 bases at J, with 9 bases between. The CDR3 coding sequence is TGCGCCAGCAGCTTTTATGAGACTGAGCAGTTCTTC. It is translated as CASSFYETEQFF.

This chain links TRBV2 with TRBJ2-7; perhaps D is TRBD1 or TRBD2 (6 bases each). CDR1 is SNHLY and CDR2 is FYNNEI in the germline V gene. Trimming left V 7 bases short and J 2 bases short, with 15 bases between. This CDR3 is 14 amino acids long. Here the CDR3 reads CASKYREATYEQYF. The CDR3 DNA reads as TGTGCCAGCAAATACAGGGAGGCCACCTACGAGCAGTACTTC.